This paragraph reports one T cell receptor (beta chain). Its antigen is as yet unknown. V dropped 4 bases and J dropped 6 bases, with 18 bases sitting between them. The CDR3 covers 16 residues. Germline-derived CDR1 and CDR2 are MGHRA and YSYEKL. The data stem from a study of long-term antiretroviral therapy in people with HIV. Study-wide findings and caveats: Once patients were on ART, diversity went higher but still fell short of transplant donor controls.

At survey level, the immunoSEQ assay was run in its v3.0 version. The table came from immunoSEQ multiplex PCR; TCRdb's copy has only in-frame clones and leaves some out. Among 25,000 to 35,000 clones listed, about 93% were seen once. The chain uses TRBV4-1 and TRBJ2-2, with no clear D. This material consisted of unsorted PBMCs, taken around 5 years after starting antiretroviral therapy. This TCR derives from a woman aged 40 to 50 with HIV. The CDR3 loop reads CASSPRVLVVAGELFF. The CDR3 nucleotides read TGCGCCAGCAGCCCCAGAGTGCTGGTGGTGGCCGGGGAGCTGTTTTTT.